The clone carrying this TCR beta chain appeared a few times. Germline CDR1 ENHRY, CDR2 SYGVKD. V dropped 2 bases and J dropped 2 bases, with 8 bases sitting between them. CDR3 length: 14 amino acids. The entry originates in a study of blood T cells in healthy people across ages. Using a J-beta primer mix together with a sample-barcoded 5' primer, a second PCR was run for roughly 7 to 11 cycles. TCRdb re-analysed the 5' RACE reads in MiXCR, keeping a single row per CDR3 protein. In the table there are around 1.5 million distinct CDR3 sequences, 42% of which are singletons. Sample: blood. The chain links TRBV10-3 to TRBJ2-3; D is unresolved. The sequence derives from a woman aged 18-35 years in good health. CDR3 region: CAISEPADTDTQYF. For the CDR3, the DNA is TGTGCCATCAGTGAGCCTGCCGACACAGATACGCAGTATTTT.